This T cell receptor (beta chain) emerged from a study of cytomegalovirus exposure and HLA in healthy donors. Trimming shortened V by 1 base and J by 3 bases, and 11 bases separated the two germline ends. The germline V gene encodes CDR1 SGHDT and CDR2 YYEEEE. The CDR3 length is 15 residues. Comments on this clone: Its target is unknown.

Overall study results and limits: Most TCR sequences were seen very rarely across donors, but some public TCRs occurred in many.

Researchers ran the PCR with 60 Vbeta and 13 Jbeta primers. Repertoires were generated with immunoSEQ multiplex PCR, while TCRdb's copy carries only in-frame clones and drops some. In the table there are some 90,000 clones, around four fifths of which are singletons. The V gene is TRBV5-6, the J gene TRBJ1-5; D perhaps matches TRBD1 (5 bases). This clonotype originated in a boy between 10 and 17 years old in good health and CMV-seronegative. The material sequenced was PBMCs. The chain's CDR3 is CASSLKGRANQPQHF. CDR3 sequence (DNA): TGTGCCAGCAGCTTGAAGGGGAGGGCCAATCAGCCCCAGCATTTT. Supplemented by reference TRBV5-6 and TRBJ1-5, the full variable domain reads DAGVTQSPTHLIKTRGQQVTLRCSPKSGHDTVSWYQQALGQGPQFIFQYYEEEERQRGNFPDRFSGHQFPNYSSELNVNALLLGDSALYLCASSLKGRANQPQHFGDGTRLSIL.